One sample yielded the 19 T cell receptor beta chains listed below, sequenced in a study of blood T cells in healthy people across ages. Next came a second PCR, run for about 7 to 12 cycles, which used a sample-barcoded 5' primer along with a J-beta primer mix. One entry per CDR3 protein, called by TCRdb with MiXCR from the 5' RACE reads. The table has 800,000 to 900,000 distinct CDR3 sequences, around 62% seen once; the top ten hold 25% to 35%. The sample consisted of blood. The receptors here all came from a man aged 30-40 years in good health.

As regards this clonotype: One end of the junction fails to match germline, which may point to a read error. This sequence joins TRBV7-9 and TRBJ1-2; TRBD1 might be the D (6 bases). The germline V gene encodes CDR1 SEHNR and CDR2 FQNEAQ (reference sequence). CDR3 length: 14 residues. The CDR3 bases are TGTGCCAGCAGCGTAGCGGACAGAAACTATGGCTACACCTTC. Translation: CASSVADRNYGYTF.

CDR3 nucleotide sequence: TGTGCCATCAGTGATATGGGGCGTGGGGCCAACGTCCTGACTTTC. Translation: CAISDMGRGANVLTF. The chain is built from TRBV10-3 and TRBJ2-6, with a possible D match to TRBD1 (5 bases). V shed 3 bases and J shed 3 bases, with 9 bases lying between them. Germline values: CDR1 ENHRY, CDR2 SYGVKD. This CDR3 region has 15 residues.

The DNA for the CDR3 is TGTGCCAGCAGTTACTCGGGGCTAGCGGGGATTTACAATGAGCAGTTCTTC. Amino acids: CASSYSGLAGIYNEQFF. The chain recombines TRBV6-2 or TRBV6-3 with TRBJ2-1; 9 bases match TRBD2. The germline V gene encodes CDR1 MNHEY and CDR2 SVGEGT. The CDR3 extends over 17 amino acids. V was clipped by 0 bases and J by 4 bases; unmatched bases: 7.

This chain joins TRBV7-2 and TRBJ1-5, with a weak D call TRBD1 (6 bases). The V and J ends lost 0 bases and 3 bases respectively, with 12 bases between them. Germline V gene sequence: CDR1 SGHTA, CDR2 FQGNSA. The CDR3 contains 16 residues. CDR3 loop: CASSLAGGANNQPQHF. The CDR3 region has the DNA TGTGCCAGCAGCTTAGCGGGGGGCGCGAACAATCAGCCCCAGCATTTT.

Worth noting for this clonotype: One end of the junction is discordant with germline, which a read error may explain. V gene TRBV3-1 combines with J gene TRBJ2-1, with 11 nucleotides matching TRBD2. The CDR3 length is 15 residues. The germline CDR1 and CDR2 sequences are LGHDT and YNNKEL (reference sequence). The CDR3 DNA reads as TGTGCCAGCACCCAACTAGCGGGAGACTACAATGAGCAGTTCTTC. It translates to CASTQLAGDYNEQFF.

The table lists this clonotype with a few counts. The chain recombines TRBV4-3 with TRBJ2-1; D is perhaps TRBD2 (6 bases). Trimming pared 3 bases from V and 5 bases from J, leaving 11 bases between. This CDR3 contains 14 residues. CDR1 and CDR2 from the germline V gene are LGHNA and YSLEER. Here the CDR3 reads CASSHPGGDNEQFF. The CDR3 DNA is TGCGCCAGCAGCCACCCGGGCGGGGACAATGAGCAGTTCTTC.

This chain connects TRBV28 to TRBJ2-7, with 7 bases identical to TRBD1. Germline CDR1 and CDR2: MDHEN and SYDVKM. Losses at the gene ends were 11 bases for V and 3 bases for J; bases not matched to a gene: 13. The CDR3 has 14 amino acids. The CDR3 region has the DNA TGTGCCTGTGGTGGGAGACAGGGTTACTACGAGCAGTACTTC. This gives the protein CACGGRQGYYEQYF.

V gene TRBV9 combines with J gene TRBJ2-5; D unresolved. Looked up from germline, CDR1 is SGDLS and CDR2 is YYNGEE. Trimming removed 1 base from V and 5 bases from J, with 21 bases in between. This CDR3 contains 17 residues. CDR3 region: CASSVSLVGSGAETQYF. The CDR3 nucleotides are TGTGCCAGCAGCGTATCCCTAGTAGGAAGTGGCGCTGAGACCCAGTACTTC.

The genes are TRBV9 and TRBJ2-7; D possibly corresponds to TRBD1 (5 bases). This CDR3 comprises 15 residues. Germline CDR1 reads SGDLS; CDR2 reads YYNGEE. Trimming removed 1 base from V and 0 bases from J, with 11 bases in between. The CDR3 DNA sequence: TGTGCCAGCAGCGTAACTCTTGGGGCCTCCTACGAGCAGTACTTC. It yields the protein CASSVTLGASYEQYF.

The chain recombines TRBV5-6 with TRBJ2-3; D may match TRBD1 or TRBD2 (5 bases each). Germline assignment: CDR1 SGHDT and CDR2 YYEEEE. Trimming took off 4 bases at V and 5 bases at J, with 14 bases between the two ends. CDR3 length: 14 residues. As DNA, the CDR3 is TGTGCCAGCAGCGGGGACGCTTCGGGAGATACGCAGTATTTT. Residues: CASSGDASGDTQYF.

This clonotype was counted ten times or more. This chain uses TRBV7-9 with TRBJ2-1; the match to TRBD1 covers 7 bases. V was pared by 4 bases and J by 8 bases, with 11 bases of the junction left unmatched. The CDR3 loop spans 15 amino acids. Germline CDR1 SEHNR, CDR2 FQNEAQ (reference sequence). CDR3: CASSYHRQGKDEQFF. In DNA, the CDR3 is TGTGCCAGCAGCTACCACCGACAGGGAAAGGATGAGCAGTTCTTC.

This clonotype appeared many times. This chain links TRBV7-9 with TRBJ2-7, with 7 bases matching TRBD2. The ends lost 8 bases at V and 3 bases at J; junction bases unmatched: 7. CDR3 length equals 13 residues. The germline V gene encodes CDR1 SEHNR and CDR2 FQNEAQ (reference sequence). The CDR3 nucleotides are TGTGCCAGCTCCCCAGGCGGGAGCTACGAGCAGTACTTC. It encodes CASSPGGSYEQYF.

The table lists this clonotype with a few counts. The V and J genes are TRBV28 and TRBJ2-7; no reliable D call. V was clipped by 2 bases and J by 7 bases, with 15 bases between them. Germline loops: CDR1 MDHEN, CDR2 SYDVKM. The CDR3 contains 14 residues. CDR3 DNA sequence: TGTGCCAGCAGTTTAGCAGACGCCGGGTTAGAGCAGTACTTC. It yields the protein CASSLADAGLEQYF.

The chain recombines TRBV27 with TRBJ2-5; 10 nucleotides align to TRBD1. Germline V gene lookup returns CDR1 MNHEY and CDR2 SMNVEV (reference sequence). Trimming took 0 bases from V and 5 from J; bases not matched to a gene: 9. The length of the CDR3 is 17 residues. CDR3 loop: CASSLSSRQGARETQYF. The CDR3 nucleotides are TGTGCCAGCAGTTTATCTTCTAGACAGGGGGCGCGGGAGACCCAGTACTTC.

This clonotype occurred a few times. In nucleotides, the CDR3 is TGTGCCAGCAGCAGCCGGGACGGCTACGAGCAGTACTTC. Translating gives CASSSRDGYEQYF. V and J are TRBV9 and TRBJ2-7; possibly TRBD1 or TRBD2 for D (5 bases each). V lost 4 bases and J lost 3, with 11 bases in between. Germline V gene lookup returns CDR1 SGDLS and CDR2 YYNGEE. This CDR3 is 13 amino acids long.

The chain has TRBV10-3 and TRBJ1-1; a weak D match, TRBD1 (6 bases). The CDR3 consists of 14 residues. V was shortened by 4 bases and J by 1 base, with 10 bases between the two germline ends. Germline CDR1 reads ENHRY; CDR2 reads SYGVKD. CDR3 DNA sequence: TGTGCCATCAGTGGCGGACAGCGGAACACTGAAGCTTTCTTT. It encodes CAISGGQRNTEAFF.

The V gene is TRBV5-1, the J gene TRBJ2-3; the D call may be TRBD1 or TRBD2 (5 bases each). Trimming took 0 bases from V and 1 from J, leaving 12 bases between them. Looked up from germline, CDR1 is SGHRS and CDR2 is YFSETQ. The CDR3 has 16 amino acids. The CDR3 DNA sequence: TGCGCCAGCAGCTTGGAGGGACGGGTCGGCACAGATACGCAGTATTTT. Encoded protein: CASSLEGRVGTDTQYF.

The V and J genes are TRBV6-5 and TRBJ2-1; maybe TRBD2 (7 bases). V lost 0 bases, J lost 9 bases, and 24 bases lay in between. The CDR3 consists of 18 residues. Germline loops: CDR1 MNHEY, CDR2 SVGAGI. CDR3 sequence reads: CASSYSKGGGPLGSEQFF. For the CDR3, the DNA is TGTGCCAGCAGTTACTCGAAGGGAGGGGGACCCCTCGGCAGTGAGCAGTTCTTC.

The chain recombines TRBV28 with TRBJ2-4; the match to TRBD2 covers 7 bases. This CDR3 is built from 14 residues. V lost 5 bases to trimming and J lost 1 base; unmatched junction nucleotides: 2. Germline V lookup: CDR1 MDHEN, CDR2 SYDVKM. The CDR3 DNA follows: TGTGCCAGCAGTATGGGGGGGGCCAAAAACATTCAGTACTTC. Amino acids: CASSMGGAKNIQYF. Full variable domain (remainder filled in from reference TRBV28 and TRBJ2-4): DVKVTQSSRYLVKRTGEKVFLECVQDMDHENMFWYRQDPGLGLRLIYFSYDVKMKEKGDIPEGYSVSREKKERFSLILESASTNQTSMYLCASSMGGAKNIQYFGAGTRLSVL.